A selection of T cell receptor beta chains follows, all from one sample in a study of blood T cell repertoires in COVID-19. Sequencing used immunoSEQ multiplex PCR; TCRdb keeps in-frame clones, though not all of them. Of roughly 230,000 clones in the sample, about four fifths were seen once. Sequenced input: peripheral blood. The receptors originated from a woman older than 75 with acute or convalescent COVID-19. Each CDR3 is given with its conserved first and last residue. D genes are given only for firm matches. Rows give clone size only sometimes, using once, few, many, or a class for an expanded clone.

>TRBD2|TRBV28|TRBJ2-1|NA
CASRGTSINEQFF
TGTGCCAGCAGGGGGACTAGCATCAATGAGCAGTTCTTC
>NA|TRBV9|TRBJ2-2|NA
CASSVVGGNTGELFF
TGTGCCAGCAGCGTAGTCGGGGGGAACACCGGGGAGCTGTTTTTT
>TRBD1|TRBV10-3|TRBJ2-5|NA
CAISESRTGSETQYF
TGTGCCATCAGTGAGTCCCGGACAGGGTCAGAGACCCAGTACTTC
>NA|TRBV12-3/TRBV12-4|TRBJ1-5|NA
CASSFSLNQPQHF
TGTGCCAGCAGTTTTTCCCTTAATCAGCCCCAGCATTTT
>NA|TRBV30|TRBJ2-7|NA
CAWSVLAGEVDEQYF
TGTGCCTGGAGTGTACTTGCCGGGGAGGTGGACGAGCAGTACTTC
>NA|TRBV19|TRBJ1-1|once
CASSIEGPGAEAFF
TGTGCCAGTAGTATAGAAGGCCCCGGGGCTGAAGCTTTCTTT
>TRBD2|TRBV29-1|TRBJ2-5|NA
CSVPGLERETQYF
TGCAGCGTTCCGGGACTAGAGCGAGAGACCCAGTACTTC
>NA|TRBV12-3/TRBV12-4|TRBJ2-2|NA
CASRGGNTGELFF
TGTGCCAGCAGGGGAGGGAACACCGGGGAGCTGTTTTTT
>NA|TRBV19|TRBJ2-7|NA
CASRLTESSYEQYF
TGTGCCAGTAGGTTAACAGAGAGCTCCTACGAGCAGTACTTC
>NA|TRBV3-1/TRBV3-2|TRBJ2-1|NA
CASSPTFSSYNEQFF
TGTGCCAGCAGCCCGACATTTAGCTCCTACAATGAGCAGTTCTTC
>TRBD1|TRBV5-8|TRBJ1-2|NA
CASSLEGAGYGYTF
TGTGCCAGCAGCTTGGAGGGGGCCGGCTATGGCTACACCTTC
>TRBD2|TRBV20-1|TRBJ2-7|NA
CSASPIGGGPYEQYF
TGCAGTGCTAGTCCCATTGGGGGGGGACCCTACGAGCAGTACTTC
>NA|TRBV5-1|TRBJ2-6|NA
CASSVPVSGANVLTF
TGCGCCAGCAGCGTCCCGGTCTCTGGGGCCAACGTCCTGACTTTC
>NA|TRBV5-4|TRBJ2-1|NA
CASSLMTGNEQFF
TGTGCCAGCAGCCTGATGACAGGCAATGAGCAGTTCTTC
>NA|TRBV9|TRBJ2-7|few
CASSVGQAQLDEQYF
TGTGCCAGCAGCGTAGGGCAGGCCCAATTGGACGAGCAGTACTTC
>TRBD1|TRBV28|TRBJ2-7|NA
CAINPGQGRHEQYF
TGTGCCATCAACCCGGGACAGGGTCGCCACGAGCAGTACTTC
>NA|TRBV7-8|TRBJ2-3|NA
CASSTSNRVLTDTQYF
TGTGCCAGCAGCACAAGTAACAGGGTTCTAACAGATACGCAGTATTTT
>NA|TRBV6-5|TRBJ1-2|NA
CASSYGWGPYGYTF
TGTGCCAGCAGTTACGGTTGGGGCCCCTATGGCTACACCTTC
>NA|TRBV30|TRBJ1-1|few
CAWSVGGNTEAFF
TGTGCCTGGAGTGTCGGGGGGAACACTGAAGCTTTCTTT
>NA|TRBV6-2/TRBV6-3|TRBJ2-1|NA
CASSYSNSHNEQFF
TGTGCCAGCAGTTACTCAAACAGCCACAATGAGCAGTTCTTC
>NA|TRBV6-6|TRBJ2-6|few
CASSYHPSGANVLTF
TGTGCCAGCAGTTATCATCCCTCTGGGGCCAACGTCCTGACTTTC
>NA|TRBV5-4|TRBJ2-7|NA
CASSLGVQDYEQYF
TGTGCCAGCAGCCTGGGGGTCCAGGACTACGAGCAGTACTTC
>NA|TRBV6-5|TRBJ1-1|NA
CASRRPGLWAFF
TGTGCCAGCAGGAGACCGGGACTGTGGGCTTTCTTT
>NA|TRBV18|TRBJ2-1|NA
CASSPPRGIDNEQFF
TGTGCCAGCTCACCACCTCGGGGGATCGACAATGAGCAGTTCTTC
>TRBD1|TRBV28|TRBJ1-4|NA
CASSSYPGTVASLFF
TGTGCCAGCAGTTCATACCCAGGGACAGTCGCGTCGCTGTTTTTT
>NA|TRBV9|TRBJ1-1|NA
CASNNANTEAFF
TGTGCCAGCAACAACGCGAACACTGAAGCTTTCTTT
>NA|TRBV24-1|TRBJ1-5|NA
CATSAGTPQPQHF
TGTGCCACCAGTGCCGGTACTCCTCAGCCCCAGCATTTT
>NA|TRBV7-9|TRBJ1-2|NA
CASSLGTLRQSGGYTF
TGTGCCAGCAGCTTAGGAACTCTACGGCAGTCGGGAGGCTACACCTTC
>NA|TRBV7-2|TRBJ2-1|NA
CASSPRRGWGEQFF
TGTGCCAGCAGCCCCCGAAGAGGGTGGGGTGAGCAGTTCTTC
>NA|TRBV6-6|TRBJ1-6|NA
CASSYGRDGSPLHF
TGTGCCAGCAGTTACGGGCGGGACGGGTCACCCCTCCACTTT
>NA|TRBV12-5|TRBJ2-3|NA
CASGLMVATDTQYF
TGTGCTAGTGGTTTGATGGTAGCCACAGATACGCAGTATTTT
>TRBD1|TRBV3-1/TRBV3-2|TRBJ2-5|NA
CASSPHRTGGGETQYF
TGTGCCAGCAGCCCCCACCGGACAGGGGGCGGAGAGACCCAGTACTTC
>NA|TRBV18|TRBJ1-1|few
CASSPQQGSVNTEAFF
TGTGCCAGCTCACCCCAACAGGGTTCGGTGAACACTGAAGCTTTCTTT
>NA|TRBV7-9|TRBJ1-6|NA
CASSEQGGSPLHF
TGTGCCAGCAGCGAACAGGGCGGGTCACCCCTCCACTTT
>NA|TRBV6-4|TRBJ2-2|NA
CARGFGQANTGELFF
TGTGCCAGGGGATTCGGACAAGCGAACACCGGGGAGCTGTTTTTT
>NA|TRBV5-1|TRBJ2-5|NA
CASSSVRGYQETQYF
TGCGCCAGCAGCTCCGTCCGGGGGTATCAAGAGACCCAGTACTTC
>NA|TRBV5-1|TRBJ1-1|NA
CASSSRAATEAFF
TGCGCCAGCAGCTCGAGGGCAGCCACTGAAGCTTTCTTT
>NA|TRBV3-1/TRBV3-2|TRBJ1-2|once
CASSKRGPTITGGYTF
TGTGCCAGCAGTAAAAGGGGCCCCACAATAACAGGTGGCTACACCTTC
>NA|TRBV9|TRBJ2-1|NA
CASSVEARGHYNEQFF
TGTGCCAGCAGCGTAGAAGCGCGGGGGCATTACAATGAGCAGTTCTTC
>TRBD1|TRBV5-5|TRBJ1-5|NA
CASSPTDRRTGSANQPQHF
TGTGCCAGCAGCCCCACGGACAGGAGAACTGGTAGTGCCAATCAGCCCCAGCATTTT
>NA|TRBV5-1|TRBJ1-5|NA
CASSLGGANSLTLNQPQHF
TGCGCCAGCAGCTTAGGGGGGGCCAATAGCCTTACGCTTAATCAGCCCCAGCATTTT
>TRBD2|TRBV4-2|TRBJ2-1|NA
CASSLSGGSYNEQFF
TGTGCCAGCAGCCTGAGCGGGGGTTCCTACAATGAGCAGTTCTTC
>TRBD1|TRBV3-1/TRBV3-2|TRBJ1-5|NA
CASSQGGQGTTPQHF
TGTGCCAGCAGCCAAGGGGGACAGGGGACGACGCCCCAGCATTTT
>TRBD2|TRBV28|TRBJ2-6|NA
CASSFTSGGGWANVLTF
TGTGCCAGCAGTTTTACTAGCGGGGGTGGCTGGGCCAACGTCCTGACTTTC
>NA|TRBV7-2|TRBJ1-5|NA
CASSFSGQSNQPQHF
TGTGCCAGCAGCTTCTCAGGACAATCCAATCAGCCCCAGCATTTT
>TRBD1|TRBV27|TRBJ1-2|NA
CASRDSNSWDYGYTF
TGTGCCAGCCGGGACAGCAATTCTTGGGACTATGGCTACACCTTC